What follows are 22 T cell receptor beta chains derived from one specimen sequenced in a study of CD8 T cells in ankylosing spondylitis. TCRdb redid the calling of the 5' RACE reads with MiXCR, one entry per CDR3 protein. The sample contains 90,000 to 100,000 distinct CDR3 sequences, roughly 8.3% of which appear only once. Sample: blood, either unsorted or a sorted T cell fraction (not recorded which). All receptors derive from a male donor with ankylosing spondylitis or in good health (not recorded which).

This sequence joins TRBV15 and TRBJ1-2; perhaps TRBD1 as D (6 bases). Germline V gives CDR1 LNHNV, CDR2 YYDKDF (reference sequence). The CDR3 runs to 15 residues. The ends were cut back, 0 bases at V and 4 bases at J, with 12 bases in the middle. The CDR3 protein is CATSRETGLGYGYTF. The DNA for the CDR3 is TGTGCCACCAGCAGAGAGACAGGTCTGGGCTATGGCTACACCTTC.

This clonotype was detected many times. The chain recombines TRBV7-9 with TRBJ2-1; 10 nucleotides agree with TRBD2. Germline lookup yields CDR1 SEHNR and CDR2 FQNEAQ (reference sequence). With 1 base clipped from V and 6 bases from J, the junction kept 3 bases outside the gene matches. This CDR3 has 15 amino acids. The CDR3: CASSLGPSGSNEQFF. Written as DNA, the CDR3 is TGTGCCAGCAGCTTAGGGCCTAGCGGGAGCAATGAGCAGTTCTTC.

This clonotype was seen at least ten times. The V gene is TRBV7-2, the J gene TRBJ2-3, with TRBD1 matching 11 bases. J was trimmed by 6 bases and V by 4 bases; bases with no gene match: 3. CDR3 size: 14 residues. Germline V gene sequence: CDR1 SGHTA, CDR2 FQGNSA. The CDR3 region is CASSWTGGGDTQYF. The CDR3 DNA sequence: TGTGCCAGCAGCTGGACAGGGGGCGGGGATACGCAGTATTTT.

This clonotype was observed many times. The chain has TRBV10-2 and TRBJ2-4, with D unresolved. This CDR3 is 13 amino acids long. Germline CDR1 and CDR2: WSHSY and SAAADI. The V end lost 3 bases, the J end lost 5 bases, and 8 bases lay between the germline ends. The CDR3 here is CASSENLENIQYF. CDR3 sequence (DNA): TGCGCCAGCAGTGAAAACTTGGAAAACATTCAGTACTTC.

The rearrangement links TRBV4-2 to TRBJ2-7; possible D gene TRBD1, 6 bases. The CDR3 sequence is 17 residues long. Per the germline V gene, CDR1 is LGHNA and CDR2 is YNFKEQ. With 1 base removed from V and 1 base from J, the gap between germline ends came to 17 bases. This CDR3 is CASSQALRTVGSYEQYF. CDR3 in DNA: TGTGCCAGCAGCCAAGCCCTACGGACAGTAGGGTCCTACGAGCAGTACTTC.

This clonotype was seen many times. CDR3: CASTLGTSGYNEQFF. CDR3 DNA sequence: TGTGCCAGCACCCTCGGAACTAGCGGTTACAATGAGCAGTTCTTC. This chain connects TRBV12-3 or TRBV12-4 to TRBJ2-1; 8 bases match TRBD2. This CDR3 is built from 15 residues. V was clipped by 7 bases and J by 4 bases; unmatched bases: 9.

This clonotype was counted many times. V usage is TRBV10-3 and J usage is TRBJ2-2; possibly TRBD2 for D (5 bases). CDR1 ENHRY and CDR2 SYGVKD come from the germline V gene. Trimming shortened V by 7 bases and J by 6 bases, and 12 bases separated the two germline ends. The CDR3 sequence is 13 residues long. The CDR3 spells CAIKVGSPGELFF. CDR3 coding DNA: TGTGCCATCAAGGTGGGGAGCCCCGGGGAGCTGTTTTTT.

This clonotype was detected a few times. The CDR3 bases are TGTGCCAGCAGCGTTCACGGGAGCACAGATACGCAGTATTTT. Translating it yields CASSVHGSTDTQYF. J is TRBJ2-3 and V is TRBV9; D not resolved. The V end lost 2 bases, the J end lost 0 bases, and 7 bases lay between the germline ends. The CDR3 loop spans 14 amino acids. Germline loops: CDR1 SGDLS, CDR2 YYNGEE.

This clonotype has a count of ten or more. The chain uses TRBV5-1 and TRBJ2-2; D remains unclear. CDR1 is SGHRS, CDR2 YFSETQ, per germline. The length of the CDR3 is 14 residues. Trimming stripped 2 bases from V and 4 bases from J, with 9 bases between. The CDR3 protein is CASSLKGSTGELFF. In DNA form, the CDR3 reads TGCGCCAGCAGCTTAAAGGGATCCACCGGGGAGCTGTTTTTT.

This clonotype has a handful of counts. V and J are TRBV7-2 and TRBJ2-7, with D maybe TRBD2 (6 bases). Germline lookup yields CDR1 SGHTA and CDR2 FQGNSA. The CDR3 is 15 residues long. V was pared by 4 bases and J by 3 bases, with 16 bases between. CDR3 in amino acids: CASSWKPGLHYEQYF. The CDR3 bases are TGTGCCAGCAGCTGGAAACCGGGACTCCACTACGAGCAGTACTTC.

This clonotype was detected many times. This chain uses TRBV4-3 with TRBJ2-7; the match to TRBD2 covers 11 bases. Germline trimming cut 1 base from V and 3 bases from J; bases unmatched to any gene: 2. The CDR3 contains 15 residues. From germline, CDR1 is LGHNA and CDR2 YSLEER. The CDR3 loop is CASSQGLAGIYEQYF. For the CDR3, the DNA is TGCGCCAGCAGCCAAGGACTAGCGGGAATCTACGAGCAGTACTTC.

At least ten counts were recorded for this clonotype. The V gene is TRBV14, the J gene TRBJ1-2; a possible D gene is TRBD1 (6 bases). Trimming removed 4 bases from V and 2 bases from J, with 14 bases in between. CDR1 and CDR2 (germline): SGHDN, FVKESK. The CDR3 is made up of 15 amino acids. The CDR3 DNA reads as TGTGCCAGCAGCCCGCAGACAGGAAGGAACTATGGCTACACCTTC. Protein: CASSPQTGRNYGYTF.

The rearrangement links TRBV6-2 or TRBV6-3 to TRBJ1-4; D is uncertain. Trimming pared 6 bases from V and 8 bases from J, leaving 19 bases between. The CDR3 runs 15 residues. The germline V gene encodes CDR1 MNHEY and CDR2 SVGEGT. CDR3 residues: CASSSQHNRGEKLFF. In DNA form, the CDR3 reads TGTGCCAGCAGCAGTCAGCACAACCGTGGAGAAAAACTGTTTTTT.

This clonotype was found many times. The J gene is TRBJ2-1, the V gene TRBV4-2; D uncertain. Looked up from germline, CDR1 is LGHNA and CDR2 is YNFKEQ. The CDR3 is 16 amino acids. V was clipped by 1 base and J by 0 bases, with 10 bases between them. CDR3 coding DNA: TGTGCCAGCAGCCAAGCCGGGTATAGCTCCTACAATGAGCAGTTCTTC. Residues: CASSQAGYSSYNEQFF.

The genes are TRBV13 and TRBJ2-3; 9 nucleotides line up with TRBD2. The CDR3 totals 16 residues. Germline values: CDR1 PRHDT, CDR2 FYEKMQ (reference sequence). With V trimmed by 1 base and J by 2 bases, 4 bases remained unmatched. Written as DNA, the CDR3 is TGTGCCAGCAGCTTAGCGATAGCGGGGGCCACAGATACGCAGTATTTT. Protein: CASSLAIAGATDTQYF.

This clonotype was detected ten times or more. CDR3 in amino acids: CASSTGTVNSPLHF. DNA of the CDR3: TGTGCCAGCAGTACCGGGACAGTTAATTCACCCCTCCACTTT. The chain carries TRBV6-2 or TRBV6-3 and TRBJ1-6; 7 bases align to TRBD1. The V gene's germline CDR1 is MNHEY and CDR2 SVGEGT. The CDR3 is made up of 14 amino acids. Trimming removed 5 bases from V and 6 bases from J; junction bases left unmatched: 4.

This clonotype has only a few counts. This chain uses TRBV27 with TRBJ1-2; TRBD1 might be the D (6 bases). The ends were cut back, 2 bases at V and 4 bases at J, with 20 bases in the middle. CDR1 is MNHEY, CDR2 SMNVEV, per germline (reference sequence). CDR3 length: 17 amino acids. DNA for the CDR3: TGTGCCAGCAGTTTAAGGCCATCCGGGGGCCGCTTCTATGGCTACACCTTC. It yields the protein CASSLRPSGGRFYGYTF.

This clonotype has ten or more counts. This chain uses TRBV7-8 with TRBJ2-1; perhaps TRBD2 as D (6 bases). CDR3 size: 16 residues. Germline V gives CDR1 SGHVS, CDR2 FQNEAQ. Trimming removed 5 bases from V and 6 bases from J, with 20 bases in between. CDR3 in amino acids: CASSLRVGLSTNEQFF. Here the CDR3 DNA reads TGTGCCAGCAGCCTAAGAGTGGGACTTTCGACCAATGAGCAGTTCTTC. Based on the CDR3 plus reference TRBV7-8 and TRBJ2-1, the full variable domain is GAGVSQSPRYKVAKRGQDVALRCDPISGHVSLFWYQQALGQGPEFLTYFQNEAQLDKSGLPSDRFFAERPEGSVSTLKIQRTQQEDSAVYLCASSLRVGLSTNEQFFGPGTRLTVL.

The V gene is TRBV30, the J gene TRBJ2-7, with D tentatively TRBD1 (6 bases). This CDR3 has 12 amino acids. V shed 4 bases and J shed 2 bases, with 9 bases lying between them. Germline values: CDR1 GTSNPN, CDR2 SVGIG (reference sequence). This CDR3 reads CAWNGGPYEQYF. The CDR3, as DNA: TGTGCCTGGAATGGGGGCCCCTACGAGCAGTACTTC.

This clonotype was seen ten or more times. The chain combines TRBV7-2 with TRBJ2-5, with 12 bases identical to TRBD2. Germline values: CDR1 SGHTA, CDR2 FQGNSA. The ends lost 2 bases at V and 5 bases at J; junction bases unmatched: 9. The CDR3 runs to 17 residues. This chain's CDR3 is CASSLQPSGGARETQYF. For the CDR3, the DNA is TGTGCCAGCAGCTTACAACCTAGCGGGGGGGCCCGTGAGACCCAGTACTTC.

This clonotype was seen many times. This sequence joins TRBV3-1 and TRBJ2-7, with unresolved D. Germline V CDR1 and CDR2: LGHDT, YNNKEL (reference sequence). The CDR3 sequence is 14 residues long. Trimming took off 5 bases at V and 4 bases at J, with 15 bases between the two ends. CDR3 in amino acids: CASSSPQWKYEQYF. CDR3 coding DNA: TGTGCCAGCAGCTCTCCCCAATGGAAGTACGAGCAGTACTTC.

This clonotype was detected ten times or more. This chain uses TRBV15 with TRBJ2-2; D uncertain. Germline V CDR1 and CDR2: LNHNV, YYDKDF (reference sequence). V dropped 3 bases and J dropped 4 bases, with 15 bases sitting between them. This CDR3 has 16 amino acids. CDR3 region: CATSRGGEKGTGELFF. DNA for the CDR3: TGTGCCACCAGCAGGGGTGGGGAAAAAGGCACCGGGGAGCTGTTTTTT.